These 19 T cell receptor beta chains were sequenced from one sample in a study of Graves' ophthalmopathy and Graves' hyperthyroidism. RNA transcripts yielded amplified TCR beta CDR3 regions. Scientists carried out first-round RT-PCR using HTBI primers and then a second-round multiplex PCR. MiXCR was run by TCRdb on the multiplex PCR reads, yielding one entry per CDR3 protein. The sample shows approximately 1.2 million distinct CDR3 sequences, around a third of them seen only once. Sequenced input: peripheral blood or thyroid tissue (not recorded which). The source is an adult man with Graves' hyperthyroidism.

This clonotype was picked up a small number of times. The V and J genes are TRBV19 and TRBJ1-5, with a tentative D call TRBD1 (5 bases). V dropped 6 bases and J dropped 3 bases, with 12 bases sitting between them. Looked up from germline, CDR1 is LNHDA and CDR2 is SQIVND (reference sequence). This CDR3 contains 14 residues. The CDR3, as DNA: TGTGCCAGTAGACTTCAGGGTAACAATCAGCCCCAGCATTTT. Translated: CASRLQGNNQPQHF.

The V and J genes are TRBV10-3 and TRBJ2-2, with 7 bases aligning to TRBD1. Germline lookup yields CDR1 ENHRY and CDR2 SYGVKD. The ends lost 0 bases at V and 11 bases at J; junction bases unmatched: 12. The CDR3 consists of 16 residues. CDR3 DNA sequence: TGTGCCATCAGTGAGTCAGGGAGCGCGACAGGGCGTGAGCTGTTTTTT. This encodes CAISESGSATGRELFF.

This clonotype appeared many times. The gene calls are TRBV29-1 and TRBJ2-2; D unclear. V was trimmed by 2 bases and J by 4 bases, leaving 11 bases between them. This CDR3 is built from 14 residues. The germline CDR1 and CDR2 sequences are SQVTM and ANQGSEA. CDR3 DNA sequence: TGCAGCGTTGAAAAGACTCCCGCCACCGGGGAGCTGTTTTTT. It codes for CSVEKTPATGELFF.

In this sample, this clonotype turned up many times. The V and J genes are TRBV7-9 and TRBJ2-7, with TRBD1 identical over 7 bases. J lost 3 bases, V lost 5 bases, and 10 bases had no gene match. There are 15 residues in the CDR3. The V gene's germline CDR1 is SEHNR and CDR2 FQNEAQ (reference sequence). CDR3 nucleotide sequence: TGTGCCAGCAGCCCAACTGGGACAGCGAGCTACGAGCAGTACTTC. Its protein product is CASSPTGTASYEQYF.

This clonotype has just a few counts. This may arise from a read error, as a much more abundant clone is one base away. The chain uses TRBV19 and TRBJ2-2; tentatively, D is TRBD2 (6 bases). The germline V gene encodes CDR1 LNHDA and CDR2 SQIVND (reference sequence). The CDR3 sequence is 14 residues long. The CDR3 reads CASSMEGYTGEPFF. As DNA, the CDR3 is TGTGCCAGTAGTATGGAGGGGTACACCGGGGAGCCGTTTTTT.

This clonotype was counted only a few times. V is TRBV27 and J is TRBJ2-7, with TRBD2 matching 11 bases. J lost 6 bases, V lost 3 bases, and 1 base had no gene match. The CDR3 sequence is 13 residues long. Germline CDR1 and CDR2: MNHEY and SMNVEV (reference sequence). CDR3 in DNA: TGTGCCAGCAGTTTTAGCGGGAGGGCCGAGCAGTACTTC. Protein: CASSFSGRAEQYF.

The V call is TRBV29-1, the J call TRBJ2-2; tentative D call: TRBD2 (5 bases). CDR3 length: 14 amino acids. The V gene lost 4 bases and the J gene lost 3 bases, with 12 bases spanning the gap. Germline CDR1 reads SQVTM; CDR2 reads ANQGSEA. For the CDR3, the DNA is TGCAGCGTTGGGGAGTGGGTTCACACCGGGGAGCTGTTTTTT. Translation gives CSVGEWVHTGELFF.

This clonotype was counted ten times or more. The chain recombines TRBV7-9 with TRBJ1-4; 7 positions agree with TRBD1. V lost 1 base and J lost 11; bases outside the gene matches: 1. The V gene's germline CDR1 is SEHNR and CDR2 FQNEAQ (reference sequence). This CDR3 is 12 amino acids long. The CDR3 spells CASSLGGQKLFF. In DNA, the CDR3 is TGTGCCAGCAGCTTAGGGGGACAGAAACTGTTTTTT.

The rearrangement links TRBV18 to TRBJ2-7; 7 bases align to TRBD1. Germline V gives CDR1 KGHSH, CDR2 LQKENI. V was pared by 6 bases and J by 2 bases, with 4 bases of the junction left unmatched. This CDR3 contains 13 residues. CDR3 DNA: TGTGCCAGCTCCGGGACAGCTGCCTACGAGCAGTACTTC. Residues: CASSGTAAYEQYF.

This clonotype occurred many times. The V call is TRBV5-1, the J call TRBJ1-1; D perhaps matches TRBD1 (5 bases). Trimming removed 6 bases from V and 5 bases from J, with 8 bases in between. This CDR3 is 11 amino acids long. Germline CDR1 SGHRS, CDR2 YFSETQ. Here the CDR3 DNA reads TGCGCCAGCACCAAGGGGACTGAAGCTTTCTTT. It encodes CASTKGTEAFF.

The rearrangement links TRBV7-8 to TRBJ1-6, with TRBD1 matching 9 bases. Germline loops: CDR1 SGHVS, CDR2 FQNEAQ. Germline trimming cut 6 bases from V and 5 bases from J; bases unmatched to any gene: 5. The CDR3 has 15 residues. The CDR3 nucleotides are TGTGCCAGCAGGTCTGGGACAGGGAATAATTCACCCCTCCACTTT. Encoded protein: CASRSGTGNNSPLHF.

Worth noting for this clonotype: A much larger clone lies a single base off, so this may be a read error. J is TRBJ1-1 and V is TRBV20-1, with 8 bases matching TRBD1. V lost 5 bases to trimming and J lost 7 bases; unmatched junction nucleotides: 9. This CDR3 is built from 13 residues. Germline CDR1 reads DFQATT; CDR2 reads SNEGSKA (reference sequence). The chain's CDR3 is CSAGGQGGFEAFF. CDR3 nucleotide sequence: TGCAGTGCTGGAGGACAGGGCGGGTTTGAAGCTTTCTTT.

This clonotype was detected only a few times. This chain connects TRBV2 to TRBJ1-6; D possibly corresponds to TRBD1 (5 bases). Per germline, CDR1 SNHLY and CDR2 FYNNEI. CDR3 length: 15 residues. Trimming left V 2 bases short and J 8 bases short, with 13 bases between. The CDR3 DNA reads TGTGCCAGCAGTGAATCACCAGGGTTGGATTCACCCCTCCACTTT. It is translated as CASSESPGLDSPLHF.

This clonotype came up many times. The rearrangement links TRBV7-2 to TRBJ1-5; unclear D gene. V was clipped by 6 bases and J by 1 base, with 10 bases between them. The CDR3 is 14 amino acids. The germline CDR1 and CDR2 sequences are SGHTA and FQGNSA. The CDR3 region is CASSRVGSNQPQHF. The CDR3 bases are TGTGCCAGCAGTCGGGTGGGGAGCAATCAGCCCCAGCATTTT.

This clonotype occurred many times. The chain recombines TRBV20-1 with TRBJ2-5; possible D gene TRBD2, 6 bases. This CDR3 is built from 15 residues. Trimming took 6 bases from V and 5 from J, leaving 22 bases between them. Looked up from germline, CDR1 is DFQATT and CDR2 is SNEGSKA (reference sequence). This CDR3 is CSAEGSRRTLETQYF. In nucleotides, the CDR3 is TGCAGTGCGGAGGGCTCCAGGAGGACTTTGGAGACCCAGTACTTC.

The chain employs TRBV28 and TRBJ2-5; D is perhaps TRBD1 (5 bases). The V gene lost 5 bases and the J gene lost 5 bases, with 18 bases spanning the gap. Germline CDR1 MDHEN, CDR2 SYDVKM. The CDR3 extends over 15 amino acids. CDR3: CASSTPGPIRETQYF. CDR3 bases: TGTGCCAGCAGTACGCCAGGGCCGATAAGGGAGACCCAGTACTTC.

V gene TRBV30 combines with J gene TRBJ2-5, with D possibly matching TRBD2 (6 bases). From germline, CDR1 is GTSNPN and CDR2 SVGIG (reference sequence). CDR3 length: 13 residues. V shed 2 bases and J shed 2 bases, with 9 bases lying between them. CDR3 region: CAWSPGLQETQYF. CDR3 DNA: TGTGCCTGGAGTCCGGGACTTCAAGAGACCCAGTACTTC. Together with reference TRBV30 and TRBJ2-5, the CDR3 gives the full variable domain: SQTIHQWPATLVQPVGSPLSLECTVEGTSNPNLYWYRQAAGRGLQLLFYSVGIGQISSEVPQNLSASRPQDRQFILSSKKLLLSDSGFYLCAWSPGLQETQYFGPGTRLLVL.

This clonotype showed up many times. The chain combines TRBV20-1 with TRBJ1-4; D gene unclear. This CDR3 has 15 residues. From germline, CDR1 is DFQATT and CDR2 SNEGSKA (reference sequence). Trimming pared 0 bases from V and 2 bases from J, leaving 10 bases between. The CDR3 DNA follows: TGCAGTGCTAGAGATTTACGTGGGACTAATGAAAAACTGTTTTTT. It translates to CSARDLRGTNEKLFF.

This clonotype was recorded only once. A read error may explain this, as a much larger clone is one base away. V and J are TRBV20-1 and TRBJ1-1; 7 bases are shared with TRBD1. This CDR3 has 15 amino acids. The V gene's germline CDR1 is DFQATT and CDR2 SNEGSKA (reference sequence). The CDR3 sequence is CSTRVFDRVNTEAFF. The CDR3, as DNA: TGCAGTACTAGAGTCTTCGACAGGGTGAACACTGAAGCTTTCTTT.